This entry lists 14 T cell receptor beta chains sequenced from one sample in a study of identical twins. TCRdb recomputed calls from the 5' RACE reads with MiXCR, one row per CDR3 protein. The sample lists about 660,000 distinct CDR3 sequences; 8.6% were seen once. The same sample was also used in a study of yellow fever vaccine responses in identical twins.

What was sequenced was PBMCs. The receptors derive from a young woman in good health.

The chain uses TRBV6-5 and TRBJ2-7; D is undetermined. Trimming took off 6 bases at V and 0 bases at J, with 12 bases between the two ends. Per the germline V gene, CDR1 is MNHEY and CDR2 is SVGAGI. This CDR3 is 14 amino acids long. The DNA of the CDR3 is TGTGCCAGCAGGTACGGCCTTACCTCCTACGAGCAGTACTTC. Protein: CASRYGLTSYEQYF.

This clonotype turned up a few times. The V and J genes are TRBV29-1 and TRBJ2-5, with TRBD2 identical over 7 bases. CDR3 length equals 14 residues. The germline V gene encodes CDR1 SQVTM and CDR2 ANQGSEA. Trimming cost V 2 bases and J 5 bases; bases outside gene matches: 8. CDR3 sequence: CSVESGRARETQYF. The CDR3 DNA follows: TGCAGCGTTGAATCGGGGAGGGCCCGGGAGACCCAGTACTTC.

The V call is TRBV7-9, the J call TRBJ1-1; D ambiguous. The germline CDR1 and CDR2 sequences are SEHNR and FQNEAQ (reference sequence). This CDR3 contains 14 residues. The V end was cut by 2 bases, the J end by 0 bases, with 7 bases between. CDR3 residues: CASSLHTMNTEAFF. The CDR3 nucleotides read TGTGCCAGCAGCTTACACACAATGAACACTGAAGCTTTCTTT.

J is TRBJ1-2 and V is TRBV6-5; D remains ambiguous. The CDR3 is made up of 12 amino acids. With 6 bases removed from V and 0 bases from J, the gap between germline ends came to 5 bases. Germline V gene sequence: CDR1 MNHEY, CDR2 SVGAGI. The CDR3 sequence: CASSRANYGYTF. As DNA, the CDR3 is TGTGCCAGCAGCCGAGCTAACTATGGCTACACCTTC.

This clonotype was detected ten times or more. The gene calls are TRBV7-8 and TRBJ2-4; D is uncertain. Trimming cost V 0 bases and J 0 bases, with 15 bases left between them. This CDR3 contains 18 residues. The germline CDR1 and CDR2 sequences are SGHVS and FQNEAQ. The CDR3 loop reads CASSLALDSKLAKNIQYF. In DNA form, the CDR3 reads TGTGCCAGCAGCTTAGCGCTGGATTCAAAGCTAGCCAAAAACATTCAGTACTTC.

The rearrangement links TRBV9 to TRBJ2-2, with D possibly matching TRBD2 (6 bases). Germline CDR1 reads SGDLS; CDR2 reads YYNGEE. The length of the CDR3 is 15 residues. The V end lost 5 bases, the J end lost 4 bases, and 15 bases lay between the germline ends. CDR3 coding DNA: TGTGCCAGCAGAGATAGCGGTGGGGGCACCGGGGAGCTGTTTTTT. Translation: CASRDSGGGTGELFF.

This clonotype was counted a few times. The V call is TRBV29-1, the J call TRBJ2-7; 7 bases are a match to TRBD1. J was trimmed by 2 bases and V by 1 base; bases with no gene match: 8. In germline, CDR1 is SQVTM, CDR2 ANQGSEA. There are 15 residues in the CDR3. CDR3 residues: CSVEGLGQVPYEQYF. In DNA form, the CDR3 reads TGCAGCGTTGAAGGGCTAGGACAGGTCCCCTACGAGCAGTACTTC.

The chain combines TRBV20-1 with TRBJ2-5; 7 nucleotides line up with TRBD2. This CDR3 is built from 12 residues. The germline V gene encodes CDR1 DFQATT and CDR2 SNEGSKA (reference sequence). V shed 3 bases and J 2 bases; nucleotides not matched to a gene: 0. The CDR3 sequence is CSASGRQETQYF. CDR3 coding DNA: TGCAGTGCTAGCGGGAGGCAAGAGACCCAGTACTTC.

The J gene is TRBJ2-2, the V gene TRBV10-3, with D perhaps assigned TRBD1 or TRBD2 (5 bases each). V was pared by 8 bases and J by 5 bases, with 18 bases between. The CDR3 has 15 amino acids. CDR1 is ENHRY, CDR2 SYGVKD, per germline. The CDR3 nucleotides read TGTGCCATCTGCCGGGACCCGACCCTTACCGGGGAGCTGTTTTTT. It codes for CAICRDPTLTGELFF.

This chain uses TRBV24-1 with TRBJ2-7; possibly TRBD1 or TRBD2 for D (5 bases each). The CDR3 spans 14 residues. The V and J ends lost 5 bases and 5 bases respectively, with 15 bases between them. Germline CDR1 reads KGHDR; CDR2 reads SFDVKD. The CDR3 DNA sequence: TGTGCCACCAGTGGAATTAAAGGGGAGCACGAGCAGTACTTC. This sequence encodes CATSGIKGEHEQYF.

This clonotype was counted between two and nine times. The chain combines TRBV7-9 with TRBJ2-7; the D gene is possibly TRBD2 (5 bases). CDR1 SEHNR and CDR2 FQNEAQ come from the germline V gene (reference sequence). The ends were cut back, 5 bases at V and 1 base at J, with 21 bases in the middle. CDR3 length equals 17 residues. CDR3 amino acids: CASSTRVGVDGSYEQYF. The CDR3 nucleotides read TGTGCCAGCAGCACCCGAGTCGGGGTGGACGGATCCTACGAGCAGTACTTC.

The chain links TRBV7-9 to TRBJ1-2; TRBD1 matches at 7 bases. After removal of 5 bases from V and 4 bases from J, the junction contained 7 bases not matched to a gene. Per germline, CDR1 SEHNR and CDR2 FQNEAQ (reference sequence). The CDR3 is 14 amino acids. CDR3 nucleotides: TGTGCCAGCAGCACGTGGGGACAGATCTATGGCTACACCTTC. It yields the protein CASSTWGQIYGYTF.

The rearrangement links TRBV5-6 to TRBJ2-2; D remains ambiguous. Trimming took off 3 bases at V and 8 bases at J, with 17 bases between the two ends. The length of the CDR3 is 15 residues. From germline, CDR1 is SGHDT and CDR2 YYEEEE. CDR3 protein: CASSYRAIRMGELFF. The DNA for the CDR3 is TGTGCCAGCAGCTATCGGGCCATTAGGATGGGGGAGCTGTTTTTT.

This sequence joins TRBV29-1 and TRBJ1-2; D is undetermined. CDR1 is SQVTM, CDR2 ANQGSEA, per germline. This CDR3 has 11 residues. Trimming shortened V by 6 bases and J by 5 bases, and 10 bases separated the two germline ends. The CDR3 loop reads CSVLLRYGYTF. Here the CDR3 DNA reads TGCAGCGTCTTACTGCGGTATGGCTACACCTTC.